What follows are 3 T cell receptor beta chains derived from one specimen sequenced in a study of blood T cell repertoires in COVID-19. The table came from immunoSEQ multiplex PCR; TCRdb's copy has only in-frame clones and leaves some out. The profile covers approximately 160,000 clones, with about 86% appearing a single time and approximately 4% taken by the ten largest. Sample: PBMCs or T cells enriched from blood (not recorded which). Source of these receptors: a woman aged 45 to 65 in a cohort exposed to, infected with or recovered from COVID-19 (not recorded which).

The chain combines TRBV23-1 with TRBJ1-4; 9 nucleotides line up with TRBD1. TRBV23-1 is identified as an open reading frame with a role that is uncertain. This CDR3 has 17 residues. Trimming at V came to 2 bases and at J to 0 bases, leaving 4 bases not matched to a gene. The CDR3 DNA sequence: TGCGCCAGCAGTCAACGGGACAGGGAAGCAACTAATGAAAAACTGTTTTTT. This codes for CASSQRDREATNEKLFF.

The CDR3 DNA sequence: TGTGCCAGCAGCTCGGGACAGGGATATAGCAATCAGCCCCAGCATTTT. It is translated as CASSSGQGYSNQPQHF. This chain connects TRBV28 to TRBJ1-5; 9 nucleotides match TRBD1. In germline, CDR1 is MDHEN, CDR2 SYDVKM. V shed 6 bases and J 0 bases; nucleotides not matched to a gene: 6. This CDR3 contains 16 residues.

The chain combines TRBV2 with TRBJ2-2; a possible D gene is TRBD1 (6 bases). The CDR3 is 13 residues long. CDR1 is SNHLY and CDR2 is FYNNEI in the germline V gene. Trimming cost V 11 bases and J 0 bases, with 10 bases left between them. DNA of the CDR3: TGTGCCTCCTGGACAGCGAACACCGGGGAGCTGTTTTTT. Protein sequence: CASWTANTGELFF.